This TCR beta chain stems from a study of blood T cell repertoires in COVID-19. In the study overall: There were acute and convalescent COVID-19 samples, and they came from the United States, Italy and Spain.

CDR3 length: 16 amino acids. Germline V gene data show CDR1 as MDHEN and CDR2 as SYDVKM. V was clipped by 4 bases and J by 7 bases; unmatched bases: 11. Authors' methods: Reference gene primer amplification gave nucleated cell count estimates. Assay: immunoSEQ multiplex PCR; the TCRdb copy retains only in-frame clones and omits some. The D gene and trimming were derived from the DNA, and the V and J assignments and clone size from that table. The data contain 310,000 or so clones, 88% of them singletons. The chain joins TRBV28 to TRBJ1-4; 8 nucleotides align to TRBD1. Sequences were obtained from peripheral blood. This clonotype originated in a woman aged 45 to 65 with active or convalescent COVID-19. This CDR3 is CASSSNQGARSEKLFF. The CDR3, as DNA: TGTGCCAGCAGTTCCAATCAGGGGGCGCGATCTGAAAAACTGTTTTTT. The full variable domain, its missing parts supplied by reference TRBV28 and TRBJ1-4, is DVKVTQSSRYLVKRTGEKVFLECVQDMDHENMFWYRQDPGLGLRLIYFSYDVKMKEKGDIPEGYSVSREKKERFSLILESASTNQTSMYLCASSSNQGARSEKLFFGSGTQLSVL.